Listed below are T cell receptor beta chains from one sample, sequenced in a study of T cell changes during pregnancy in multiple sclerosis. Here immunoSEQ multiplex PCR was the method, and the copy in TCRdb shows in-frame clones only, minus some. The sample comprises about 97,000 clones, more than 85% of which are singletons, and around 3.2% rests with the top ten. Material: peripheral blood, obtained in the second trimester of pregnancy. These TCRs come from a female donor with multiple sclerosis, enrolled in a pregnancy study. CDR3s include the opening cysteine and the closing phenylalanine or tryptophan. The D gene is left open where the match is weak. Size is omitted from some rows. Given values are once, few, many or a class for expanded clones.

D	size	V	J	DNA	CDR3
TRBD1	NA	TRBV7-9	TRBJ2-7	TGTGCCAGCAGCCCCCCCAGACAGGGGATTTACGAGCAGTACTTC	CASSPPRQGIYEQYF
NA	NA	TRBV7-9	TRBJ2-7	TGTGCCAGCAGCCCTTTGACTTCGCCGAGCTCCTACGAGCAGTACTTC	CASSPLTSPSSYEQYF
NA	NA	TRBV28	TRBJ2-3	TGTGCCAGCAGTTTATTGGGCGTATCGGGCACAGATACGCAGTATTTT	CASSLLGVSGTDTQYF
NA	few	TRBV27	TRBJ1-2	TGTGCCAGCAGTCCTCGGACGGAGGTGGGTGGCTACACCTTC	CASSPRTEVGGYTF
TRBD1	NA	TRBV5-1	TRBJ2-7	TGCGCCAGCAGCTTGGCCCGTAGGGGGCCGGACGAGCAGTACTTC	CASSLARRGPDEQYF
NA	NA	TRBV9	TRBJ2-7	TGTGCCAGCGGAGGTAGCTCCTACGAGCAGTACTTC	CASGGSSYEQYF
NA	once	TRBV21-1	TRBJ2-7	TGTGCCAGCAGCACCTCAGCGGACTCCTACGAGCAGTACTTC	CASSTSADSYEQYF
TRBD1	NA	TRBV29-1	TRBJ1-2	TGCAGCGTCCGGGACAGTTATGGCTACACCTTC	CSVRDSYGYTF
TRBD2	NA	TRBV19	TRBJ2-1	TGTGCCAGTAGTACCGGGTATAGCGGGAGGGCTTTTGAGCAGTTCTTC	CASSTGYSGRAFEQFF
TRBD1	few	TRBV7-2	TRBJ1-2	TGTGCCAGCAGCTACCTGGGACAGGCTTTTTCTAACTATGGCTACACCTTC	CASSYLGQAFSNYGYTF
TRBD1	NA	TRBV19	TRBJ1-5	TGTGCCAGCTGCGACAGGGCCCCATGTAATCAGCCCCAGCATTTT	CASCDRAPCNQPQHF
NA	NA	TRBV30	TRBJ2-1	TGTGCCTGGAGTTTCGGAGCGGGCTACAATGAGCAGTTCTTC	CAWSFGAGYNEQFF
TRBD1	NA	TRBV28	TRBJ1-2	TGTGCCAGCAGTCCCTCGGGACAGGATTCTCGGTATGGCTACACCTTC	CASSPSGQDSRYGYTF
TRBD2	NA	TRBV11-3	TRBJ2-1	TGTGCCAGCAGCCTAAGCGGGAGCTCCTACAATGAGCAGTTCTTC	CASSLSGSSYNEQFF
NA	NA	TRBV9	TRBJ2-5	TGTGCCAGCAGCCCCCAACTGGCCCAGGTGGGGACCCAGTACTTC	CASSPQLAQVGTQYF
NA	few	TRBV2	TRBJ2-4	TGTGCCAGCAGCCTAAATATAGCCAAAAACATTCAGTACTTC	CASSLNIAKNIQYF
NA	NA	TRBV19	TRBJ1-5	TGTGCCACTACCGACAGGAATAGCAATCAGCCCCAGCATTTT	CATTDRNSNQPQHF
NA	NA	TRBV28	TRBJ1-4	TGTGCCAGCAGTTTCGGAGGGGCAGAGAGTGAAAAACTGTTTTTT	CASSFGGAESEKLFF
NA	once	TRBV11-2	TRBJ2-2	TGTGCCAGCAGCTTATATTTGAGCGCCGGGGAGCTGTTTTTT	CASSLYLSAGELFF
TRBD2	NA	TRBV7-9	TRBJ2-1	TGTGCCAGCAGCCCGGAACTAGCGGGTGAGCAGTTCTTC	CASSPELAGEQFF
TRBD1	NA	TRBV7-2	TRBJ1-2	TGTGCCAGCAGCTTGGACAGGGTGGCCTATGGCTACACCTTC	CASSLDRVAYGYTF
TRBD2	NA	TRBV19	TRBJ2-2	TGTGCCAGTAGTAAGCCCGGGGGACTAGCGGGAACCACCGGGGAGCTGTTTTTT	CASSKPGGLAGTTGELFF
TRBD1	NA	TRBV7-2	TRBJ1-2	TGTGCCAGCAGCTCCCGGGACAGTCTTAACTATGGCTACACCTTC	CASSSRDSLNYGYTF
TRBD2	once	TRBV9	TRBJ2-1	TGTGCCAGCAGCGTCGGCGGGAGGGGGTACAATGAGCAGTTCTTC	CASSVGGRGYNEQFF
NA	NA	TRBV19	TRBJ2-3	TGTGCCAGTAGTATAGCCAGGGTTGATACGCAGTATTTT	CASSIARVDTQYF
TRBD1	NA	TRBV5-6	TRBJ1-2	TGTGCCAGCAGCTTGAGGGACAGGGGGTTTAGCTATGGCTACACCTTC	CASSLRDRGFSYGYTF
TRBD1	NA	TRBV4-2	TRBJ1-2	TGTGCCAGCAGCCCCCGGGACAGAAACTATGGCTACACCTTC	CASSPRDRNYGYTF
NA	NA	TRBV19	TRBJ2-7	TGTGCCAGTAGTCCAGGGGTCAGCGAGCAGTACTTC	CASSPGVSEQYF
NA	NA	TRBV6-1	TRBJ1-4	TGTGCCAGCAGTTTCCAGGGGATGACTAATGAAAAACTGTTTTTT	CASSFQGMTNEKLFF
TRBD2	NA	TRBV6-1	TRBJ2-3	TGTGCCAGCAGTGGGACAATAGCGGGAGGGGGAGATACGCAGTATTTT	CASSGTIAGGGDTQYF
NA	NA	TRBV6-5	TRBJ1-2	TGTGCCAGCAGTCAGGGGACGCCAGTCTATGGCTACACCTTC	CASSQGTPVYGYTF
NA	NA	TRBV28	TRBJ2-1	TGTGCCAGCAGTTACCGGACTGAGTACAATGAGCAGTTCTTC	CASSYRTEYNEQFF
TRBD1	NA	TRBV7-9	TRBJ2-3	TGTGCCAGCAGCGCACCGGGACAGGGTCAAACAGATACGCAGTATTTT	CASSAPGQGQTDTQYF
NA	NA	TRBV25-1	TRBJ1-2	TGTGCCAGCAGCGGTAGAGGCTACACCTTC	CASSGRGYTF
NA	NA	TRBV27	TRBJ1-1	TGTGCCAGCAGTACCTCTCAGGGGCGGAGTGAAGCTTTCTTT	CASSTSQGRSEAFF
TRBD1	NA	TRBV29-1	TRBJ1-1	TGCAGCGGCTGGACAGGTTCGGTTGCTGAAGCTTTCTTT	CSGWTGSVAEAFF
TRBD1	few	TRBV18	TRBJ1-5	TGTGCCAGCTCACCACTGGGACAGGGGAATCAGCCCCAGCATTTT	CASSPLGQGNQPQHF
TRBD1	few	TRBV30	TRBJ1-2	TGTGCCTGGAGTATAACAGGGGGCTATGGCTACACCTTC	CAWSITGGYGYTF
NA	NA	TRBV5-4	TRBJ2-3	TGTGCCAGCAGCTTGGAACAGGGCGTACATACGCAGTATTTT	CASSLEQGVHTQYF
NA	NA	TRBV10-3	TRBJ1-1	TGTGCCATCTCGGGGGGGCAGAACACTGAAGCTTTCTTT	CAISGGQNTEAFF
TRBD1	NA	TRBV9	TRBJ2-2	TGTGCCAGCAGCGTAGAGCTCCAAATGGCCGGGACAGGCACCGGGGAGCTGTTTTTT	CASSVELQMAGTGTGELFF
NA	NA	TRBV7-2	TRBJ2-1	TGTGCCAGCAGCTGGAGGTTCCCGAGGAAGTTCTTC	CASSWRFPRKFF
NA	NA	TRBV2	TRBJ2-3	TGTGCCAGCAATCCAAGACAGGCCACGGGGAATACGCAGTATTTT	CASNPRQATGNTQYF
TRBD2	NA	TRBV4-3	TRBJ2-3	TGCGCCAGCAGCTCCCGATGGCGGGAGACAGATACGCAGTATTTT	CASSSRWRETDTQYF
NA	NA	TRBV6-5	TRBJ2-1	TGTGCCAGCAGTGACATCAATGAGCAGTTCTTC	CASSDINEQFF
NA	NA	TRBV11-2	TRBJ1-2	TGTGCCAGCAGCTTAGATCTCACAGTCTATGGCTACACCTTC	CASSLDLTVYGYTF
TRBD2	NA	TRBV27	TRBJ2-7	TGTGCCAGCAGTTTACTGGCTAGCGGGAGCGCGGAAGAGCAGTACTTC	CASSLLASGSAEEQYF
NA	NA	TRBV2	TRBJ2-3	TGTGCCAGCCCGGGTGTAGCGGTAGGGGATACGCAGTATTTT	CASPGVAVGDTQYF
NA	NA	TRBV19	TRBJ2-5	TGTGCCAGTAGTATAGCCCAGGGTATATCGGAGACCCAGTACTTC	CASSIAQGISETQYF
NA	NA	TRBV6-4	TRBJ2-3	TGTGCCAGCAGTGACTCTTATGGCGGAAAGATAGATACGCAGTATTTT	CASSDSYGGKIDTQYF
NA	NA	TRBV4-3	TRBJ2-7	TGCGCCAGCAGCCAAGCCGGGGGACCCTACGAGCAGTACTTC	CASSQAGGPYEQYF
NA	NA	TRBV27	TRBJ2-3	TGTGCCAGCAGTTACCGGGGGGCAACAGATACGCAGTATTTT	CASSYRGATDTQYF
NA	few	TRBV7-9	TRBJ2-7	TGTGCCAGCAGCACCAACCGGCGGGAGCAGTACTTC	CASSTNRREQYF
NA	once	TRBV15	TRBJ2-3	TGTGCCACCAGCAGCGCAGATACGCAGTATTTT	CATSSADTQYF